This paragraph covers one T cell receptor beta chain sequence. Its antigen is as yet unknown. These data come from a study of B cell selection in AIRE deficiency. Study-wide results and limits: AIRE-deficient Tconv and Treg repertoires matched healthy donors in TCRBV, CDR3 length, diversity. Of fewer than 4,000 shared Treg TCRbeta sequences, 25% to 35% were healthy-donor-only and around 8.6% patient-only.

Sorting defined conventional CD4 T cells as CD4+CD127+. Some clones are missing from TCRdb's copy, which holds only in-frame ones; the method was immunoSEQ multiplex PCR. The sample records 20,000 to 30,000 clones, roughly 97% being singletons. This receptor was obtained from a human donor with AIRE deficiency. The sequencing sample was made of conventional CD4+ T cells sorted from PBMCs.

This CDR3 reads CASSRDSGGYEQYF. CDR3 nucleotide sequence: TGTGCCAGCAGCCGTGACAGCGGCGGCTACGAGCAGTACTTC. The V call is TRBV5-6, the J call TRBJ2-7; either TRBD1 or TRBD2 may fit D (5 bases each). Trimming pared 4 bases from V and 3 bases from J, leaving 14 bases between. This CDR3 is built from 14 residues. Germline CDR1 SGHDT, CDR2 YYEEEE.